Sequencing of this T cell receptor (beta chain) was carried out in a study of blood T cell repertoires in COVID-19. Study background: Whether acute or convalescent, the COVID-19 samples came from the United States, Italy and Spain. Sources were T cells, B-cell-depleted T cells, or PBMCs; the material itself was cDNA or gDNA.

The germline V and J ends were trimmed by 1 base and 11 bases, with 20 bases remaining between them. CDR3 size: 16 residues. Germline values: CDR1 SGHAT, CDR2 FQNNGV. In the original analysis: Scientists estimated how many nucleated cells there were by amplifying reference gene primers. The table came from immunoSEQ multiplex PCR; TCRdb's copy has only in-frame clones and leaves some out. V, J and clone size were drawn from that table, and D and trimming were deduced from the DNA. The sample holds roughly 120,000 clones, 84% seen once. This clone was seen only once. The sequenced sample was peripheral blood. The clonotype comes from a woman aged 60-70 years with acute or convalescent COVID-19. The chain couples TRBV11-2 to TRBJ1-4; weak D call: TRBD1 (6 bases). The CDR3 sequence is CASSLAARGKSYKLFF. As DNA, the CDR3 is TGTGCCAGCAGCTTAGCGGCAAGGGGGAAGAGTTATAAACTGTTTTTT.